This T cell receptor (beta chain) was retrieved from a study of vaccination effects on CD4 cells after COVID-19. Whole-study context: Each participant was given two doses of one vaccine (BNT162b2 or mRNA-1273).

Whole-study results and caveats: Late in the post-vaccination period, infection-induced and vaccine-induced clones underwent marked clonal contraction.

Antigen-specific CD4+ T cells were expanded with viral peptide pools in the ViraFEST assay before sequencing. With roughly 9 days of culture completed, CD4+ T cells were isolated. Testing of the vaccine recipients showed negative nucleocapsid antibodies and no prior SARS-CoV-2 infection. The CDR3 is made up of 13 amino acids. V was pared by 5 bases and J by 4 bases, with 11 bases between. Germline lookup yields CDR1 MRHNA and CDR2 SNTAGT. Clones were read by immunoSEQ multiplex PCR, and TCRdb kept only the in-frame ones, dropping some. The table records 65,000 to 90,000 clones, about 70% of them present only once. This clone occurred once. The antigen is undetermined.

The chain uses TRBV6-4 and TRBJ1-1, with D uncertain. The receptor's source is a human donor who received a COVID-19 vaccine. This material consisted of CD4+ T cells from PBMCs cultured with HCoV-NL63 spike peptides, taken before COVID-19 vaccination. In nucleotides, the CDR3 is TGTGCCAGCAGTCCAGGTACGGTCACTGAAGCTTTCTTT. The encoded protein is CASSPGTVTEAFF.